This TCR beta chain was sequenced during a study of cytomegalovirus exposure and HLA in healthy donors. Across the study: Genotyping showed roughly 86% of almost 400 donors falling in the Caucasian-associated ancestry cluster.

Findings and caveats of the study: Sequencing depth roughly uniform across donors was assumed in presence/absence analyses.

This CDR3 has 14 residues. The V segment lost 8 bases and the J segment 5 bases; nucleotides outside the gene matches: 7. The germline V gene encodes CDR1 SNHLY and CDR2 FYNNEI. For this clone: Its antigen is unidentified.

60 Vbeta and 13 Jbeta primers were used in PCR. Using immunoSEQ multiplex PCR, the repertoire was profiled, and TCRdb retains in-frame clones only, with some absent. The table records some 150,000 clones, approximately 71% of them present only once. V gene TRBV2 combines with J gene TRBJ2-3; 10 bases are shared with TRBD2. The sequence was collected from a woman between 50 and 59 years old in good health and CMV-seronegative. Sequenced input: PBMCs. As DNA, the CDR3 is TGTGCCAGCCGAGCAGCGGGGGGGAGAGATACGCAGTATTTT. It yields the protein CASRAAGGRDTQYF. Using reference TRBV2 and TRBJ2-3 for the parts outside the CDR3, the full variable domain is EPEVTQTPSHQVTQMGQEVILRCVPISNHLYFYWYRQILGQKVEFLVSFYNNEISEKSEIFDDQFSVERPDGSNFTLKIRSTKLEDSAMYFCASRAAGGRDTQYFGPGTRLTVL.